One and the same sample provided the 19 T cell receptor beta chains below, sequenced in a study of cytomegalovirus exposure and HLA in healthy donors (dated by TCRdb to the late 2010s). The library was built by means of the immunoSEQ multiplex PCR assay. The multiplex PCR relied on a mix of 60 forward primers for TCR Vbeta segments and 13 reverse primers for TCR Jbeta segments. TCRdb took this table from immuneACCESS and kept in-frame rearrangements with V and J called. Such tables lack part of the clones; where checked against another copy, unresolved V genes explain under half of the gap, and the rest is unexplained. The sample table holds 150,000 to 200,000 clones, of which 75% were seen once. Roughly 5% of the sample rests with the top ten. The specimen sequenced was PBMCs. The receptors here all came from a male donor in good health and CMV-seronegative.

The rearrangement uses TRBV7-6 and TRBJ2-1, with 7 bases aligning to TRBD1. V lost 2 bases and J lost 2; bases outside the gene matches: 3. The CDR3 consists of 15 residues. Per germline, CDR1 SGHVS and CDR2 FNYEAQ. DNA of the CDR3: TGTGCCAGCAGCTTAAACAGGGGCCCCTACAATGAGCAGTTCTTC. Translation gives CASSLNRGPYNEQFF.

The chain couples TRBV7-2 to TRBJ2-5; the match to TRBD2 covers 11 bases. The CDR3 loop spans 15 amino acids. V shed 5 bases, J shed 4 bases, and the junction held 6 bases outside the gene matches. The germline V gene has CDR1 SGHTA and CDR2 FQGNSA. The DNA of the CDR3 is TGTGCCAGCAGCATAAATAGCGGGAGGGGAGAGACCCAGTACTTC. Its translation: CASSINSGRGETQYF.

This chain links TRBV5-4 with TRBJ2-7, with 8 bases fitting TRBD1. CDR1 and CDR2 from the germline V gene are SGHNT and YYREEE (reference sequence). The CDR3 runs to 13 residues. With 4 bases clipped from V and 5 bases from J, the junction kept 5 bases outside the gene matches. The DNA for the CDR3 is TGTGCCAGCAGCCGCAACAGGGGGAACGAGCAGTACTTC. It translates to CASSRNRGNEQYF. Complete variable domain (other parts from reference TRBV5-4 and TRBJ2-7): ETGVTQSPTHLIKTRGQQVTLRCSSQSGHNTVSWYQQALGQGPQFIFQYYREEENGRGNFPPRFSGLQFPNYSSELNVNALELDDSALYLCASSRNRGNEQYFGPGTRLTVT.

This chain uses TRBV2 with TRBJ2-7, with D tentatively TRBD1 (6 bases). The CDR3 loop spans 13 amino acids. The ends were cut back, 6 bases at V and 3 bases at J, with 12 bases in the middle. Germline V CDR1 and CDR2: SNHLY, FYNNEI. CDR3: CASRQGLDYEQYF. CDR3 bases: TGTGCCAGCAGACAGGGTCTGGACTACGAGCAGTACTTC. Looking up the rest from reference TRBV2 and TRBJ2-7 gives the full variable domain: EPEVTQTPSHQVTQMGQEVILRCVPISNHLYFYWYRQILGQKVEFLVSFYNNEISEKSEIFDDQFSVERPDGSNFTLKIRSTKLEDSAMYFCASRQGLDYEQYFGPGTRLTVT.

This clone was observed a handful of times. This chain uses TRBV6-4 with TRBJ2-3; TRBD1 agrees at 8 bases. The V segment lost 0 bases and the J segment 8 bases; nucleotides outside the gene matches: 10. The CDR3 runs to 16 residues. Germline CDR1 is MRHNA and CDR2 is SNTAGT. For the CDR3, the DNA is TGTGCCAGCAGTGACTCGGGACAGGACGGTTCGGGTACGCAGTATTTT. Its protein is CASSDSGQDGSGTQYF.

This chain joins TRBV25-1 and TRBJ1-6, with a possible D match to TRBD1 (5 bases). The CDR3 extends over 14 amino acids. Per germline, CDR1 MGHDK and CDR2 SYGVNS. V lost 4 bases, J lost 7 bases, and 11 bases lay in between. The CDR3 loop reads CASSAGTQNSPLHF. Here the CDR3 DNA reads TGTGCCAGCAGTGCCGGGACTCAAAATTCACCCCTCCACTTT.

V and J are TRBV5-4 and TRBJ2-7, with 9 bases that match TRBD1. The ends lost 0 bases at V and 6 bases at J; junction bases unmatched: 4. The CDR3 sequence is 14 residues long. Germline V gives CDR1 SGHNT, CDR2 YYREEE (reference sequence). In DNA, the CDR3 is TGTGCCAGCAGCTTGGCTGGACAGGGGCGCGAGCAGTACTTC. Its translation is CASSLAGQGREQYF.

V and J are TRBV11-3 and TRBJ1-1; D not certain. The CDR3 loop spans 15 amino acids. Trimming removed 5 bases at V and 1 base at J, with 14 bases between. CDR1 is SGHNT, CDR2 YENEEA, per germline. Here the CDR3 DNA reads TGTGCCAGCAGCCCCGCCCCGGTGAAGAACACTGAAGCTTTCTTT. Its translation: CASSPAPVKNTEAFF.

The chain joins TRBV7-9 to TRBJ2-3, with 16 positions matching TRBD2. The CDR3 is 16 residues long. Germline values: CDR1 SEHNR, CDR2 FQNEAQ (reference sequence). V trimming: 5 bases; J trimming: 5 bases; junction bases outside the gene matches: 4. Here the CDR3 reads CASSGTSGRAIDTQYF. The CDR3 nucleotides read TGTGCCAGCAGCGGGACTAGCGGGAGGGCCATAGATACGCAGTATTTT.

The chain is built from TRBV25-1 and TRBJ2-7, with D perhaps TRBD2 (6 bases). The CDR3 is made up of 11 amino acids. Germline CDR1 reads MGHDK; CDR2 reads SYGVNS. Deletions cut 10 bases from V and 4 bases from J, with 11 bases between. The CDR3 is CATGGLYEQYF. The DNA of the CDR3 is TGTGCCACAGGAGGGCTGTACGAGCAGTACTTC.

V is TRBV13 and J is TRBJ2-5, with 8 bases aligning to TRBD1. The V segment lost 5 bases and the J segment 5 bases; nucleotides outside the gene matches: 16. The CDR3 is 17 residues long. Germline V lookup: CDR1 PRHDT, CDR2 FYEKMQ (reference sequence). In DNA form, the CDR3 reads TGTGCCAGCAGCATTCAATCTCGGGGCAGGGGGCACGAGACCCAGTACTTC. It translates to CASSIQSRGRGHETQYF.

The rearrangement joins TRBV5-1 to TRBJ2-3; 8 nucleotides match TRBD1. Germline CDR1 and CDR2: SGHRS and YFSETQ. The CDR3 extends over 15 amino acids. The V gene end was trimmed by 1 base and the J gene end by 5 bases; junction bases not matched to a gene: 6. The CDR3 region has the DNA TGCGCCAGCAGCTTGTACGGACAGGGAGAAGATACGCAGTATTTT. Its translation is CASSLYGQGEDTQYF.

The chain has TRBV5-1 and TRBJ2-1; TRBD2 is a possible D gene (6 bases). CDR3 length: 13 amino acids. V lost 0 bases, J lost 6 bases, and 7 bases lay in between. Per the germline V gene, CDR1 is SGHRS and CDR2 is YFSETQ. The CDR3 bases are TGCGCCAGCAGCTTGGGGGGGGTCAATGAGCAGTTCTTC. Residues: CASSLGGVNEQFF.

This chain links TRBV6-1 with TRBJ1-2; possible D gene TRBD1, 6 bases. Between the trimmed V and J ends, which lost 0 bases and 6 bases, there was a span of 11 bases. This CDR3 spans 14 amino acids. Germline CDR1 MNHNS, CDR2 SASEGT. CDR3 protein: CASSEAQGGDGYTF. CDR3 DNA: TGTGCCAGCAGTGAAGCGCAAGGGGGGGATGGCTACACCTTC.

This chain connects TRBV6-1 to TRBJ1-2; tentative D call: TRBD1 (5 bases). Germline CDR1 is MNHNS and CDR2 is SASEGT. The CDR3 has 14 amino acids. Trimming cost V 0 bases and J 4 bases, with 9 bases left between them. The CDR3 DNA reads TGTGCCAGCAGTGAAGCGGGAGGGGCCTATGGCTACACCTTC. Translated: CASSEAGGAYGYTF.

This clone showed up just a few times. Here the CDR3 DNA reads TGTGCCAGCGCGGGGGGGCGGAATGAGCAGTTCTTC. Protein sequence: CASAGGRNEQFF. The chain combines TRBV14 with TRBJ2-1; 9 bases map to TRBD2. Trimming at V came to 8 bases and at J to 7 bases, leaving 3 bases not matched to a gene. Germline V gene lookup returns CDR1 SGHDN and CDR2 FVKESK. The CDR3 extends over 12 amino acids.

The rearrangement uses TRBV5-4 and TRBJ2-1; the D gene is possibly TRBD2 (5 bases). Germline V lookup: CDR1 SGHNT, CDR2 YYREEE (reference sequence). The CDR3 totals 13 residues. Between the trimmed V and J ends, which lost 6 bases and 5 bases, there was a span of 12 bases. The CDR3 reads CASTIDYNNEQFF. For the CDR3, the DNA is TGTGCCAGCACCATTGACTATAACAATGAGCAGTTCTTC.

The chain employs TRBV12-5 and TRBJ2-5; D unclear. Trimming took off 1 base at V and 4 bases at J, with 7 bases between the two ends. The CDR3 length is 13 residues. Germline V gene data show CDR1 as LGHNT and CDR2 as FRNRAP. The CDR3 region is CASGLATGETQYF. The CDR3 DNA is TGTGCTAGTGGTTTGGCGACGGGAGAGACCCAGTACTTC.

This clone was counted a few times. The chain uses TRBV7-9 and TRBJ1-5; 8 nucleotides line up with TRBD1. Germline CDR1 reads SEHNR; CDR2 reads FQNEAQ (reference sequence). With 5 bases clipped from V and 2 bases from J, the junction kept 11 bases outside the gene matches. The CDR3 is made up of 17 amino acids. CDR3 residues: CASSPGGGGGRNQPQHF. The CDR3 DNA follows: TGTGCCAGCAGCCCAGGGGGCGGGGGGGGGCGCAATCAGCCCCAGCATTTT.